One sample yielded the 7 T cell receptor beta chains listed below, sequenced in a study of blood T cell repertoires in COVID-19 (dated by TCRdb to about 2020). Library preparation was by the immunoSEQ multiplex PCR assay. What TCRdb holds here is the immuneACCESS table cut down to in-frame rearrangements. Part of the clones is not present; checked against another copy, under half of the missing clones reflect an unresolved V gene, and the others are unexplained. Across this sample there are some 83,000 clones, with more than 70% seen only once. Clones ranked in the top ten supply 5.8% of the sample. Sequenced: peripheral blood. These receptors were collected from a man in his sixties with active or convalescent COVID-19.

The chain recombines TRBV5-5 with TRBJ2-7, with no clear D. The V end lost 0 bases, the J end lost 3 bases, and 4 bases lay between the germline ends. The CDR3 covers 12 residues. Germline CDR1 is SGHKS and CDR2 is YYEKEE (reference sequence). The CDR3 here is CASSLDFYEQYF. For the CDR3, the DNA is TGTGCCAGCAGCTTGGACTTCTACGAGCAGTACTTC.

V gene TRBV27 combines with J gene TRBJ1-1; 11 positions match TRBD1. The CDR3 extends over 16 amino acids. The germline gives CDR1 MNHEY, CDR2 SMNVEV (reference sequence). Trimming took 4 bases from V and 9 from J; bases not matched to a gene: 13. CDR3 in DNA: TGTGCCAGCAGTTCCGCCGCCGGGACAGGGGGTAGGAAAGCTTTCTTT. It encodes CASSSAAGTGGRKAFF.

The chain employs TRBV7-2 and TRBJ2-3, with D possibly matching TRBD1 (7 bases). CDR3 size: 17 residues. Trimming pared 2 bases from V and 1 base from J, leaving 16 bases between. The germline V gene encodes CDR1 SGHTA and CDR2 FQGNSA. In DNA, the CDR3 is TGTGCCAGCAGCTTACAGCCCCAGGGGGGAGGCACAGATACGCAGTATTTT. Amino acids: CASSLQPQGGGTDTQYF.

V usage is TRBV15 and J usage is TRBJ1-4; D is possibly TRBD1 (6 bases). This CDR3 is 16 amino acids long. Germline V gives CDR1 LNHNV, CDR2 YYDKDF (reference sequence). Trimming pared 4 bases from V and 6 bases from J, leaving 18 bases between. The CDR3 bases are TGTGCCACCAGCATGAACACAGGGCGGGTTTATGAAAAACTGTTTTTT. Its protein is CATSMNTGRVYEKLFF. Looking up the rest from reference TRBV15 and TRBJ1-4 gives the full variable domain: DAMVIQNPRYQVTQFGKPVTLSCSQTLNHNVMYWYQQKSSQAPKLLFHYYDKDFNNEADTPDNFQSRRPNTSFCFLDIRSPGLGDTAMYLCATSMNTGRVYEKLFFGSGTQLSVL.

This clone came up once. The V and J genes are TRBV29-1 and TRBJ2-1, with 9 bases aligning to TRBD1. J lost 4 bases, V lost 8 bases, and 6 bases had no gene match. The CDR3 is 13 amino acids. CDR1 and CDR2 (germline): SQVTM, ANQGSEA. The CDR3 reads CSSRTGEYNEQFF. DNA for the CDR3: TGCAGCTCGAGGACAGGGGAGTACAATGAGCAGTTCTTC.

V is TRBV9 and J is TRBJ2-3; a possible D gene is TRBD2 (6 bases). Germline assignment: CDR1 SGDLS and CDR2 YYNGEE. V lost 4 bases and J lost 0, with 18 bases in between. The CDR3 covers 17 residues. The CDR3 sequence is CASSPRWDSGSTDTQYF. In DNA form, the CDR3 reads TGTGCCAGCAGCCCCAGATGGGATAGCGGTAGCACAGATACGCAGTATTTT. Complete variable domain (other parts from reference TRBV9 and TRBJ2-3): DSGVTQTPKHLITATGQRVTLRCSPRSGDLSVYWYQQSLDQGLQFLIQYYNGEERAKGNILERFSAQQFPDLHSELNLSSLELGDSALYFCASSPRWDSGSTDTQYFGPGTRLTVL.

The chain links TRBV2 to TRBJ2-5; D is possibly TRBD1 (6 bases). There are 15 residues in the CDR3. Germline CDR1 and CDR2: SNHLY and FYNNEI. V was shortened by 6 bases and J by 3 bases, with 17 bases between the two germline ends. For the CDR3, the DNA is TGTGCCAGCAGCACTTTCTTGGCAGGGGAAGAGACCCAGTACTTC. Residues: CASSTFLAGEETQYF. Combining the CDR3 with reference TRBV2 and TRBJ2-5 gives the whole variable domain EPEVTQTPSHQVTQMGQEVILRCVPISNHLYFYWYRQILGQKVEFLVSFYNNEISEKSEIFDDQFSVERPDGSNFTLKIRSTKLEDSAMYFCASSTFLAGEETQYFGPGTRLLVL.